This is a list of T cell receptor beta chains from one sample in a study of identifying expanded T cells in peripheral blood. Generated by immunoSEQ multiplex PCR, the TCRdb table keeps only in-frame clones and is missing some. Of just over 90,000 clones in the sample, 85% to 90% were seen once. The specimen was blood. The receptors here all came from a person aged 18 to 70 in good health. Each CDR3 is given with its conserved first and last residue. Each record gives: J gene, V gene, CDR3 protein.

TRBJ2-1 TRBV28 CASSLLAGGNEQFF
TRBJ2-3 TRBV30 CAWDRENTDTQYF
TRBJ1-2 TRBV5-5 CASSWVGGYGYTF
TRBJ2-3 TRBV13 CASSLVGGATDTQYF
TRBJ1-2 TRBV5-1 CASSLSGTGRVYGYTF
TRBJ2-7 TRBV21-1 CASSALPRHTYEQYF
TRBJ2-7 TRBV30 CACQTSGFSYEQYF
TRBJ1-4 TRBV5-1 CASSSTGEGEKLFF
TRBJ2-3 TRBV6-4 CASSDGTSGGADTQYF
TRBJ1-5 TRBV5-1 CASSLGGAGQPQHF
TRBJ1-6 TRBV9 CASTPRGSYNSPLHF
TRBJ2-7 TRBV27 CASSSLLAGGSYEQYF
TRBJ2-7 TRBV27 CASGGALPTRQYF